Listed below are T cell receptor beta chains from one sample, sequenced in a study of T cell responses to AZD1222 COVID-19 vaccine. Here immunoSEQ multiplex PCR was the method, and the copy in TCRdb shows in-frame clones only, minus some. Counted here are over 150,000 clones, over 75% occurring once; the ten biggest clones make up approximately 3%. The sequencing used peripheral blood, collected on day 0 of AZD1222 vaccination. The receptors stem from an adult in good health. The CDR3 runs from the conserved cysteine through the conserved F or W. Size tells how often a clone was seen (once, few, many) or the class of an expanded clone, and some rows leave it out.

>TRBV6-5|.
CASSRGQGNTGELFF
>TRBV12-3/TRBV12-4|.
CASSLDLGKQYF
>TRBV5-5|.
CASSFRQGGSYEQYF
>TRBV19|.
CASSDQGREKLFF
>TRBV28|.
CASSLSKGSSQETQYF
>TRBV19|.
CASRGQGPNTEAFF
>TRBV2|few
CASSITGGANQPQHF
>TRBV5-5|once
CASSPGAGIYGYTF
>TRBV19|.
CASDGGDTQYF
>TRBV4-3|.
CASSQEIYTEAFF
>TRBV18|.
CASSPGASYEQYF
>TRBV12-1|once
CASSPGLAGGFPPQETQYF
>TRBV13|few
CASSLDPLAGGQEQFF
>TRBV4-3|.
CARRPLRDSYEQYF
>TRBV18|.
CASSSGQSLAKNIQYF
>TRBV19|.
CASSIGGSNTEAFF
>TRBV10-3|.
CAISEGLNSGANVLTF
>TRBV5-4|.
CASSPGGTAPVGNTQYF
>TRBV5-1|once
CASSRDSYEQYF
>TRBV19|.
CASSIEGNYNSPLHF
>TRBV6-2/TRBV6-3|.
CASSPPGTGAIYEQFF
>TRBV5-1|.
CASSRGLAGSQETQYF
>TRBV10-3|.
CAIRGRGRDTGELFF
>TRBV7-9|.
CASSSRGLAGSSYNSPLHF
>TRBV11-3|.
CASRGQGVDTQYF
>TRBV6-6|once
CASSPDWNTEAFF
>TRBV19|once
CASSMWAASYEQYF
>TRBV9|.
CASSVGDSGGTDTQYF
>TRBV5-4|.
CASSLPTSGGVGELFF
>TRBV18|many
CASSRPGAGGYTF
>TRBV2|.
CAIWDQDRTEQFF
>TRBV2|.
CASSEGWGTEAFF
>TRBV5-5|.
CASSPGARHIGEQYF
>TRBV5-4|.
CAVRQITDTQYF
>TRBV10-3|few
CAISETRDRVEYGYTF
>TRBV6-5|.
CASMGVAGYNEQFF
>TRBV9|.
CASSRAGLHDVDTQYF
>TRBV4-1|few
CASSHAPGTGFYEQYF
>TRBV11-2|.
CASSLPTGGHTEAFF
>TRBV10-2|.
CASSGQLNTEAFF
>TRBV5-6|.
CASSSPNRLQGTNTIYF
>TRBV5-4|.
CASSLDSEYGYTF
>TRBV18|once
CASSLGEDTQYF
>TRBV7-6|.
CASSLARQGSSGNTIYF
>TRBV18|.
CASSPPYSQGGMNTEAFF
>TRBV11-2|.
CASSSWDRGAEKLFF
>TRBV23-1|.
CASSQVRGGLGNQPQHF
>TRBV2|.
CASMITGGSDSGANVLTF
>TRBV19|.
CASSFSTVLNTEAFF
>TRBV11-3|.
CASSLGQGTGSYEQYF
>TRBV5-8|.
CASSLVQEQFF
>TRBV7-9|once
CASSYRRGGIEQYF
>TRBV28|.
CASSLPQGLGETQYF
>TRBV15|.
CATSRDGLVAQFF
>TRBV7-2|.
CASSRDRSSYEQYF